These 13 T cell receptor beta chains were sequenced from one sample in a study of cytomegalovirus exposure and HLA in healthy donors. 60 Vbeta and 13 Jbeta primers were used in PCR. The protocol was immunoSEQ multiplex PCR, while the TCRdb copy is restricted to in-frame clones and leaves out a portion. The sample gives fewer than 200,000 clones, around three quarters of which show up once; under 7.5% is in the top ten. The sample consisted of PBMCs. The receptors stem from a man aged 40-49 years in good health and CMV-seronegative.

The chain employs TRBV5-6 and TRBJ1-5, with no clear D. V was trimmed by 6 bases and J by 0 bases, leaving 13 bases between them. The CDR3 totals 15 residues. Looked up from germline, CDR1 is SGHDT and CDR2 is YYEEEE. The CDR3 sequence: CASTLWAASNQPQHF. CDR3 sequence (DNA): TGTGCCAGCACCCTCTGGGCAGCTAGCAATCAGCCCCAGCATTTT.

This sequence joins TRBV4-1 and TRBJ1-2, with 7 nucleotides matching TRBD1. The CDR3 contains 16 residues. V shed 1 base and J 1 base; nucleotides not matched to a gene: 6. In germline, CDR1 is MGHRA, CDR2 YSYEKL. The CDR3 is CASSQVGQGVNYGYTF. The CDR3, as DNA: TGCGCCAGCAGCCAAGTGGGCCAGGGGGTTAACTATGGCTACACCTTC.

The rearrangement joins TRBV7-8 to TRBJ2-5; D is possibly TRBD2 (6 bases). From germline, CDR1 is SGHVS and CDR2 FQNEAQ. This CDR3 has 17 residues. V was trimmed by 2 bases and J by 4 bases, leaving 20 bases between them. The CDR3 region has the DNA TGTGCCAGCAGCTTAATCTTCCCCGGGCCAGCGGGAGAGACCCAGTACTTC. Its protein is CASSLIFPGPAGETQYF. Variable domain in full (rest from reference TRBV7-8 and TRBJ2-5): GAGVSQSPRYKVAKRGQDVALRCDPISGHVSLFWYQQALGQGPEFLTYFQNEAQLDKSGLPSDRFFAERPEGSVSTLKIQRTQQEDSAVYLCASSLIFPGPAGETQYFGPGTRLLVL.

This clone was counted a single time. The J gene is TRBJ2-7, the V gene TRBV27; 10 nucleotides match TRBD1. V shed 3 bases and J 4 bases; nucleotides not matched to a gene: 3. The CDR3 sequence is 14 residues long. In germline, CDR1 is MNHEY, CDR2 SMNVEV (reference sequence). The CDR3 spells CASSLRQGAYEQYF. The CDR3 region has the DNA TGTGCCAGCAGTTTGCGACAGGGGGCTTACGAGCAGTACTTC.

This clone was found a few times. The V and J genes are TRBV9 and TRBJ2-1; 13 positions match TRBD2. The CDR3 covers 15 residues. CDR1 and CDR2 from the germline V gene are SGDLS and YYNGEE. V gave up 2 bases and J gave up 8 bases; unmatched junction bases: 4. This chain's CDR3 is CASSVGLAGEYEQFF. In DNA, the CDR3 is TGTGCCAGCAGCGTCGGACTAGCGGGGGAGTATGAGCAGTTCTTC.

The gene calls are TRBV4-3 and TRBJ1-1; D possibly corresponds to TRBD1 (5 bases). The CDR3 runs 14 residues. Germline V gene data show CDR1 as LGHNA and CDR2 as YSLEER. Trimming took off 0 bases at V and 7 bases at J, with 12 bases between the two ends. CDR3 DNA sequence: TGCGCCAGCAGCCAAGAGCCAGGGAGGGGTGAAGCTTTCTTT. Translating gives CASSQEPGRGEAFF.

The chain recombines TRBV4-3 with TRBJ2-5; D might be TRBD1 (6 bases). Germline V CDR1 and CDR2: LGHNA, YSLEER. The V and J ends lost 1 base and 5 bases respectively, with 14 bases between them. CDR3 length equals 15 residues. DNA of the CDR3: TGCGCCAGCAGCCAAGGCCCTACAGGGCCGGAGACCCAGTACTTC. Encoded protein: CASSQGPTGPETQYF.

This chain connects TRBV6-6 to TRBJ2-7; 7 bases align to TRBD2. CDR1 is MNHNY, CDR2 SVGAGI, per germline (reference sequence). This CDR3 region has 16 residues. Trimming removed 2 bases from V and 1 base from J; junction bases left unmatched: 8. The CDR3, as DNA: TGTGCCAGCAGTTACCTGGCGGGAGAGGGGTCCTACGAGCAGTACTTC. Its translation: CASSYLAGEGSYEQYF.

This sequence joins TRBV29-1 and TRBJ2-1, with unresolved D. CDR1 and CDR2 from the germline V gene are SQVTM and ANQGSEA. The CDR3 length is 12 residues. V was clipped by 3 bases and J by 13 bases, with 16 bases between them. CDR3 nucleotides: TGCAGCGTTGACCAGGATCGCAGAAAACAGTTCTTC. Residues: CSVDQDRRKQFF.

This chain joins TRBV5-1 and TRBJ2-2; 10 bases map to TRBD2. V lost 4 bases and J lost 7; bases outside the gene matches: 7. Germline V CDR1 and CDR2: SGHRS, YFSETQ. The CDR3 extends over 15 amino acids. CDR3 in amino acids: CASSPTAGGGGELFF. In DNA form, the CDR3 reads TGCGCCAGCAGCCCCACAGCGGGAGGGGGCGGGGAGCTGTTTTTT. Full variable domain (missing parts from reference TRBV5-1 and TRBJ2-2): KAGVTQTPRYLIKTRGQQVTLSCSPISGHRSVSWYQQTPGQGLQFLFEYFSETQRNKGNFPGRFSGRQFSNSRSEMNVSTLELGDSALYLCASSPTAGGGGELFFGEGSRLTVL.

This clone was seen a single time. V gene TRBV11-3 combines with J gene TRBJ2-1, with 7 bases lining up with TRBD1. CDR3 length: 13 amino acids. Per the germline V gene, CDR1 is SGHNT and CDR2 is YENEEA. V was pared by 6 bases and J by 6 bases, with 5 bases of the junction left unmatched. The CDR3 loop reads CASSRDSPNEQFF. The CDR3 DNA follows: TGTGCCAGCAGTCGGGACAGCCCCAATGAGCAGTTCTTC.

This clone has only a few counts. The V gene is TRBV4-3, the J gene TRBJ2-3; 7 nucleotides match TRBD2. The CDR3 is 19 amino acids. J gave up 2 bases and V 0 bases, and 14 bases lay outside the gene matches. Germline assignment: CDR1 LGHNA and CDR2 YSLEER. CDR3 sequence reads: CASSQDVQRRGTYTDTQYF. CDR3 in DNA: TGCGCCAGCAGCCAAGACGTCCAAAGGCGGGGGACGTACACAGATACGCAGTATTTT.

J is TRBJ1-1 and V is TRBV11-2; tentative D call: TRBD1 (5 bases). The CDR3 is made up of 14 amino acids. The ends were cut back, 1 base at V and 1 base at J, with 7 bases in the middle. The V gene's germline CDR1 is SGHAT and CDR2 FQNNGV. DNA of the CDR3: TGTGCCAGCAGCTTAGTGGGGGGGAACACTGAAGCTTTCTTT. Encoded protein: CASSLVGGNTEAFF. The full variable domain, completed using reference TRBV11-2 and TRBJ1-1, is EAGVAQSPRYKIIEKRQSVAFWCNPISGHATLYWYQQILGQGPKLLIQFQNNGVVDDSQLPKDRFSAERLKGVDSTLKIQPAKLEDSAVYLCASSLVGGNTEAFFGQGTRLTVV.